This TCR beta chain is from a study of T cell responses to AZD1222 COVID-19 vaccine. As for the study in general: Analysis merged second doses at about 4 or about 12 weeks.

For this clone: Its antigen is unidentified.

Clones were sequenced by immunoSEQ multiplex PCR, and TCRdb holds only the in-frame ones, with some missing. Of some 140,000 clones in the sample, around 90% were seen once. Study-wide points: Clonal diversity was possibly underestimated, and the donors were mostly white British, with more females. Of the AZD1222 recipients, only 6 or 7 were seropositive at baseline.

Between the trimmed V and J ends, which lost 6 bases and 0 bases, there was a span of 11 bases. This CDR3 region has 14 residues. CDR1 LNHDA and CDR2 SQIVND come from the germline V gene (reference sequence). This chain links TRBV19 with TRBJ1-1; the D gene is possibly TRBD1 (5 bases). The clonotype comes from an adult in good health. The sequences come from peripheral blood, collected on day 0 of AZD1222 vaccination. The CDR3 loop is CASRSQGMNTEAFF. CDR3 sequence (DNA): TGTGCCAGTAGATCGCAGGGTATGAACACTGAAGCTTTCTTT.